This TCR beta chain was recovered during a study of blood T cells in healthy people across ages. A second roughly 7 to 12 cycle PCR used barcoded and J-beta primers. TCRdb redid the calling of the 5' RACE reads with MiXCR, one entry per CDR3 protein. The top ten hold more than 20% of the sample, which has around 2 million distinct CDR3 sequences, 35% to 50% seen once. The CDR3 extends over 14 amino acids. The V end lost 3 bases, the J end lost 1 base, and 9 bases lay between the germline ends. The sample consisted of blood. The chain employs TRBV12-3 or TRBV12-4 and TRBJ1-1; D unresolved. The origin of this receptor is a human donor in good health. The chain's CDR3 is CASSFYSGNTEAFF. The CDR3 region has the DNA TGTGCCAGCAGTTTTTATAGTGGGAACACTGAAGCTTTCTTT.